These 14 T cell receptor beta chains came from one sample sequenced in a study of CD8+ T cells in alopecia areata. Reverse transcribed after extraction, RNA yielded cDNA as the sequencing template. TCRdb's copy holds only in-frame clones and misses some; the assay was immunoSEQ multiplex PCR. The sample has approximately 150,000 clones, approximately 60% seen once. The sequenced sample consisted of CD4+ T cells sorted from blood. The receptors here all came from a human donor in good health.

This sequence joins TRBV29-1 and TRBJ1-2; 8 bases are a match to TRBD1. There are 13 residues in the CDR3. In germline, CDR1 is SQVTM, CDR2 ANQGSEA. Trimming at V came to 7 bases and at J to 8 bases, leaving 12 bases not matched to a gene. CDR3 in DNA: TGCAGCGCCACTAATGGACAGGGTGGAGGCTACACCTTC. Translating it yields CSATNGQGGGYTF.

There are a few counts of this clone. The chain carries TRBV6-1 and TRBJ1-6; maybe TRBD1 (5 bases). Germline loops: CDR1 MNHNS, CDR2 SASEGT. The V end lost 7 bases, the J end lost 2 bases, and 12 bases lay between the germline ends. The CDR3 has 15 residues. The CDR3 coding sequence is TGTGCCAGCATCAACCAGGGTCCCTATAATTCACCCCTCCACTTT. This codes for CASINQGPYNSPLHF.

This chain links TRBV19 with TRBJ1-5; D gene uncertain. CDR3 length equals 12 residues. In germline, CDR1 is LNHDA, CDR2 SQIVND (reference sequence). The germline V and J ends were trimmed by 3 bases and 11 bases, with 11 bases remaining between them. CDR3 amino acids: CASSMPPTAQHF. DNA for the CDR3: TGTGCCAGTAGTATGCCCCCGACGGCCCAGCATTTT.

This clone has only a few counts. The chain recombines TRBV6-5 with TRBJ2-1; either TRBD1 or TRBD2 may supply D (5 bases each). Germline V lookup: CDR1 MNHEY, CDR2 SVGAGI. There are 15 residues in the CDR3. V dropped 7 bases and J dropped 4 bases, with 17 bases sitting between them. CDR3 bases: TGTGCCAGCACCTACACTTTTGGGGGTTACAATGAGCAGTTCTTC. As protein: CASTYTFGGYNEQFF.

The V call is TRBV7-2, the J call TRBJ2-5, with D possibly matching TRBD2 (5 bases). Looked up from germline, CDR1 is SGHTA and CDR2 is FQGNSA. The CDR3 sequence is 13 residues long. V lost 1 base and J lost 4, with 7 bases in between. As DNA, the CDR3 is TGTGCCAGCAGCTTAGTGAGCGGAGAGACCCAGTACTTC. Translation: CASSLVSGETQYF.

This clone was counted between two and nine times. The chain links TRBV30 to TRBJ2-3; the match to TRBD1 covers 9 bases. Per the germline V gene, CDR1 is GTSNPN and CDR2 is SVGIG (reference sequence). Trimming cost V 0 bases and J 3 bases; bases outside gene matches: 4. This CDR3 has 15 residues. The CDR3: CAWSVGTGTTDTQYF. The CDR3 nucleotides read TGTGCCTGGAGTGTAGGGACAGGGACAACAGATACGCAGTATTTT.

The table lists this clone with a few counts. This chain joins TRBV29-1 and TRBJ2-4, with 7 bases identical to TRBD1. The CDR3 is made up of 11 amino acids. With V trimmed by 4 bases and J by 6 bases, 0 bases remained unmatched. Germline CDR1 is SQVTM and CDR2 is ANQGSEA. CDR3 nucleotide sequence: TGCAGCGTTGGGGACAGAAACATTCAGTACTTC. Translated, it gives CSVGDRNIQYF.

This clone has ten or more counts. This chain joins TRBV4-1 and TRBJ1-4, with D uncertain. The germline CDR1 and CDR2 sequences are MGHRA and YSYEKL. CDR3 size: 13 residues. V was shortened by 4 bases and J by 6 bases, with 9 bases between the two germline ends. The CDR3: CASSLLIYEKLFF. The CDR3 coding sequence is TGCGCCAGCAGCCTCCTGATTTATGAAAAACTGTTTTTT.

The rearrangement uses TRBV29-1 and TRBJ2-2; TRBD1 is a possible D gene (6 bases). This CDR3 comprises 15 residues. Germline V gene data show CDR1 as SQVTM and CDR2 as ANQGSEA. The ends were cut back, 5 bases at V and 0 bases at J, with 13 bases in the middle. The CDR3 nucleotides read TGCAGCGTTCTCTCCACAGGGCCGAACACCGGGGAGCTGTTTTTT. Amino acids: CSVLSTGPNTGELFF.

This chain connects TRBV5-1 to TRBJ1-4; D may be TRBD1 (5 bases). V dropped 0 bases and J dropped 0 bases, with 15 bases sitting between them. This CDR3 comprises 18 residues. The germline gives CDR1 SGHRS, CDR2 YFSETQ. CDR3 loop: CASSLGGAGPATNEKLFF. CDR3 nucleotide sequence: TGCGCCAGCAGCTTGGGCGGGGCAGGGCCCGCAACTAATGAAAAACTGTTTTTT.

The chain has TRBV4-1 and TRBJ1-4; D uncertain. V lost 4 bases to trimming and J lost 7 bases, with 10 bases between them. CDR1 is MGHRA and CDR2 is YSYEKL in the germline V gene. The CDR3 has 13 amino acids. In DNA, the CDR3 is TGCGCCAGCAGCCGCCTCGGCGGTGAAAAACTGTTTTTT. Translation gives CASSRLGGEKLFF.

This clone was found a few times. V usage is TRBV29-1 and J usage is TRBJ2-3; TRBD2 matches at 13 bases. The CDR3 sequence is 13 residues long. Germline V CDR1 and CDR2: SQVTM, ANQGSEA. After removal of 5 bases from V and 6 bases from J, the junction contained 2 bases not matched to a gene. The CDR3 region is CSVLLAGGDTQYF. The CDR3 DNA reads as TGCAGCGTTCTACTAGCGGGAGGGGATACGCAGTATTTT.

This clone was observed a handful of times. The chain links TRBV11-2 to TRBJ1-3; D unclear. Germline-derived CDR1 and CDR2 are SGHAT and FQNNGV. Trimming took 1 base from V and 5 from J, leaving 9 bases between them. This CDR3 has 14 amino acids. The CDR3 DNA reads TGTGCCAGCAGCTTAGGGGGTTCAAGAAACACCATATATTTT. Protein product: CASSLGGSRNTIYF.

The genes are TRBV18 and TRBJ1-2, with no clear D. Trimming took 2 bases from V and 8 from J, leaving 21 bases between them. Germline lookup yields CDR1 KGHSH and CDR2 LQKENI. The CDR3 runs 16 residues. Here the CDR3 DNA reads TGTGCCAGCTCACCAATAGTAGTGGGCGCGTATGGAGGCTACACCTTC. This gives the protein CASSPIVVGAYGGYTF.